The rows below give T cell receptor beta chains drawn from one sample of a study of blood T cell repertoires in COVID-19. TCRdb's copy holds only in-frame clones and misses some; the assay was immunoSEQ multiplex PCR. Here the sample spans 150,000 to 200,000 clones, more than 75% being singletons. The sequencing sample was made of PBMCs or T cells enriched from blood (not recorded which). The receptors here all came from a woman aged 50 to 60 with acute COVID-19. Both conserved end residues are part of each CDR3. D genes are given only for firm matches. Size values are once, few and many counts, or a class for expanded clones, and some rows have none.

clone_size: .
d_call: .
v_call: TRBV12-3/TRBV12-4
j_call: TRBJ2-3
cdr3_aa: CASRRDTGDTQYF
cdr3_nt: TGTGCCAGCAGAAGGGACACGGGGGATACGCAGTATTTT

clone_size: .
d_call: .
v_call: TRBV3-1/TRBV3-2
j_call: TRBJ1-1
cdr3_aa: CASSQEAQNTEAFF
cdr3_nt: TGTGCCAGCAGCCAAGAAGCCCAGAACACTGAAGCTTTCTTT

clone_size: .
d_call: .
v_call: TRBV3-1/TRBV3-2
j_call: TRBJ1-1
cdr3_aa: CASSRREGTEAFF
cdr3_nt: TGTGCCAGCAGCCGCAGGGAAGGCACTGAAGCTTTCTTT

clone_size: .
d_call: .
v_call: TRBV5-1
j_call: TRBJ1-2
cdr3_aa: CASSLVQNYGYTF
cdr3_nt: TGCGCCAGCAGCTTGGTCCAGAACTATGGCTACACCTTC

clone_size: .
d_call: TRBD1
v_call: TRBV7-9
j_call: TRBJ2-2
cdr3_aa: CASSLRQGGPGELFF
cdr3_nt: TGTGCCAGCAGCTTAAGACAGGGTGGGCCCGGGGAGCTGTTTTTT

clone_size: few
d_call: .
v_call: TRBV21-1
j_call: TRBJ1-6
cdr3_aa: CASSPEGQGASPLHF
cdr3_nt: TGTGCCAGCAGCCCAGAAGGACAGGGGGCTTCACCCCTCCACTTT

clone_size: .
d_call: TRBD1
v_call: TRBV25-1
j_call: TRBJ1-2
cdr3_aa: CASSAAGTGYGYTF
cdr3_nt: TGTGCCAGCAGTGCCGCCGGGACAGGGTATGGCTACACCTTC

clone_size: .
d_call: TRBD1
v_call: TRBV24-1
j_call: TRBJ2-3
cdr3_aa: CATRRWDPGQAADTQYF
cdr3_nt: TGTGCCACCCGCAGATGGGATCCGGGACAGGCGGCAGATACGCAGTATTTT

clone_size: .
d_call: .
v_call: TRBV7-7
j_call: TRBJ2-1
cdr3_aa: CASSLRRDNEQFF
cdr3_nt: TGTGCTAGCAGCTTAAGGCGGGACAATGAGCAGTTCTTC

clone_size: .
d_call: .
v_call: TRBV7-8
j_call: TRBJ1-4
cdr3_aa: CASSLKGGTKKLFF
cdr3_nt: TGTGCCAGCAGCTTAAAAGGAGGGACGAAAAAACTGTTTTTT

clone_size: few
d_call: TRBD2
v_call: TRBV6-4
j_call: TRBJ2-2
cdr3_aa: CASSERGGAPPGELFF
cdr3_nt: TGTGCCAGCAGTGAGCGCGGGGGGGCCCCCCCCGGGGAGCTGTTTTTT

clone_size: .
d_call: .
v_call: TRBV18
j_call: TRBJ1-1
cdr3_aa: CASSPPGGRLNTEAFF
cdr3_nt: TGTGCCAGCTCACCACCCGGGGGGCGTTTGAACACTGAAGCTTTCTTT

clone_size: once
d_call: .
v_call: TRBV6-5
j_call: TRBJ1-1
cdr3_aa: CASSRAVGGEAFF
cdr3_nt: TGTGCCAGCAGTCGAGCTGTCGGTGGTGAAGCTTTCTTT

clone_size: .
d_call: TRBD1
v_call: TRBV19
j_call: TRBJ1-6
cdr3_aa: CASSIGTRQGPGSPLHF
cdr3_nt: TGTGCCAGTAGTATTGGAACGAGACAGGGGCCGGGGTCACCCCTCCACTTT

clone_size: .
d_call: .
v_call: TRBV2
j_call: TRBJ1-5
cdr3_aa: CASSEVGPSNQPQHF
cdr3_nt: TGTGCCAGCAGTGAGGTTGGGCCTAGCAATCAGCCCCAGCATTTT

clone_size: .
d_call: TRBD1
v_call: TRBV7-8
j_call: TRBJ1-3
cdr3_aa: CASSPGQGSSGNTIYF
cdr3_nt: TGTGCCAGCAGCCCGGGACAGGGGAGCTCTGGAAACACCATATATTTT

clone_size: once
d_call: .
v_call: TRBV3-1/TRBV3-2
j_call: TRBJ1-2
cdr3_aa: CASSQVHQGSYGYTF
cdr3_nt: TGTGCCAGCAGCCAAGTCCACCAGGGGAGTTATGGCTACACCTTC

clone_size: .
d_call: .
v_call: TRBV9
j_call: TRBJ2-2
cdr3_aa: CASSSTGTGRTGELFF
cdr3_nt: TGTGCCAGCAGCTCAACCGGGACTGGGAGGACCGGGGAGCTGTTTTTT

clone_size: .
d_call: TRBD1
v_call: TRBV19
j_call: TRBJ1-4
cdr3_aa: CASSRTGEKLFF
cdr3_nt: TGTGCCAGTAGTAGGACAGGGGAAAAACTGTTTTTT

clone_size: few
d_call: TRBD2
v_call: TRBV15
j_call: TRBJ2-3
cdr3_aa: CATSPGLAGASDTQYF
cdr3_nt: TGTGCCACCAGCCCTGGACTAGCGGGGGCTTCAGATACGCAGTATTTT

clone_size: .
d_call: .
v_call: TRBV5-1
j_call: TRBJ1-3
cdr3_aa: CASSLTPRNSGNTIYF
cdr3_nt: TGCGCCAGCAGCTTGACTCCCCGAAACTCTGGAAACACCATATATTTT

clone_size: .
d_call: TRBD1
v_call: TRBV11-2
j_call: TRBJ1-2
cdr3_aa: CASSKQGNYGYTF
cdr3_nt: TGTGCCAGCAGCAAACAGGGGAACTATGGCTACACCTTC

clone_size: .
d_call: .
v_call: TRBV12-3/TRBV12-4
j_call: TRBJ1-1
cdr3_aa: CASRLTVATEAFF
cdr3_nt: TGTGCCAGCAGACTTACAGTGGCCACTGAAGCTTTCTTT

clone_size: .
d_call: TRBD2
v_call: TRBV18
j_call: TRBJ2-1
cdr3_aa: CASSLSGGPDRRYNEQFF
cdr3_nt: TGTGCCAGCTCACTTAGCGGGGGGCCAGACCGACGATACAATGAGCAGTTCTTC

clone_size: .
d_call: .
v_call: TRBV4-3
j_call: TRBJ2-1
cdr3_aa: CASSQGTVNEQFF
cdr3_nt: TGCGCCAGCAGCCAAGGGACAGTCAATGAGCAGTTCTTC

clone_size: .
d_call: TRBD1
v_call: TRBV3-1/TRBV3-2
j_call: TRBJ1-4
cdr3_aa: CASSPTTGQYEKLFF
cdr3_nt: TGTGCCAGCAGCCCTACGACAGGGCAATATGAAAAACTGTTTTTT

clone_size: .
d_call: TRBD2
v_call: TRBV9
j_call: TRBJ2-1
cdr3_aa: CASRGEGGEQFF
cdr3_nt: TGTGCCAGCAGGGGGGAGGGAGGTGAGCAGTTCTTC